This record looks at one T cell receptor (beta chain) sequence and its context. The V gene end was trimmed by 8 bases and the J gene end by 2 bases; junction bases not matched to a gene: 8. The CDR3 contains 15 residues. Germline V CDR1 and CDR2: MNHEY, SMNVEV (reference sequence). Seattle's enrolled individuals joined amid active infection and were then monitored longitudinally. Authors' methods: Estimates of nucleated cell counts were drawn from the amplification of reference gene primers. Clones were read by immunoSEQ multiplex PCR, and TCRdb kept only the in-frame ones, dropping some. V and J calls plus clone size are reproduced from that table; the DNA served to infer D and trimming. In the table there are fewer than 350,000 clones, around 90% of which are singletons. The data were taken from a study of blood T cell repertoires in COVID-19. About the research overall: Whether acute or convalescent, the COVID-19 samples came from the United States, Italy and Spain. In each case, the material was cDNA or gDNA derived from T cells, B-cell-depleted T cells, or PBMCs.

This sequence joins TRBV27 and TRBJ1-5; 8 nucleotides align to TRBD1. This clonotype was obtained from a woman aged 25 to 39 with COVID-19, enrolled during active disease. Sequencing was performed on peripheral blood. The CDR3 is CASGIDRGGNQPQHF. The CDR3 DNA sequence: TGTGCCAGCGGGATAGACAGGGGAGGCAATCAGCCCCAGCATTTT.